The next 22 T cell receptor beta chains were all read from a single sample in a study of beta chain features in type 1 diabetes. Every bit of the isolated RNA underwent reverse transcription, so sequencing read expressed TCRB transcripts. Only in-frame clones appear in the TCRdb table, and some are missing; sequencing was by immunoSEQ multiplex PCR. This table has roughly 250,000 clones, roughly two thirds appearing once. Sequenced sample: naive CD4+ T cells from blood. These TCRs come from a man younger than 45 in good health.

This chain connects TRBV7-2 to TRBJ2-5, with D unclear. CDR3 length: 15 residues. The V gene lost 0 bases and the J gene lost 5 bases, with 13 bases spanning the gap. Per the germline V gene, CDR1 is SGHTA and CDR2 is FQGNSA. The DNA of the CDR3 is TGTGCCAGCAGCTTAGCGCTTCCGAAAGGGGAGACCCAGTACTTC. Protein: CASSLALPKGETQYF.

V and J are TRBV29-1 and TRBJ2-7; perhaps TRBD2 as D (5 bases). The CDR3 is 12 amino acids. Trimming removed 2 bases at V and 0 bases at J, with 5 bases between. Germline CDR1 and CDR2: SQVTM and ANQGSEA. The CDR3 sequence is CSVERGSYEQYF. The CDR3, as DNA: TGCAGCGTTGAACGGGGCTCCTACGAGCAGTACTTC.

This sequence joins TRBV7-9 and TRBJ2-4; D unresolved. The length of the CDR3 is 14 residues. The germline V and J ends were trimmed by 2 bases and 5 bases, with 10 bases remaining between them. Germline CDR1 and CDR2: SEHNR and FQNEAQ (reference sequence). The DNA for the CDR3 is TGTGCCAGCAGCTTAACGGGCGCCGAAAACATTCAGTACTTC. Its protein product is CASSLTGAENIQYF.

The table lists this clone with a few counts. The chain couples TRBV25-1 to TRBJ2-2; D possibly corresponds to TRBD1 (6 bases). Germline V gene lookup returns CDR1 MGHDK and CDR2 SYGVNS. Trimming took off 7 bases at V and 2 bases at J, with 17 bases between the two ends. The CDR3 covers 16 residues. The CDR3 sequence: CASTSHRVANTGELFF. The CDR3 DNA reads TGTGCCAGCACTAGTCACAGGGTCGCCAACACCGGGGAGCTGTTTTTT.

The chain uses TRBV11-2 and TRBJ2-3; 14 bases are a match to TRBD2. This CDR3 has 16 residues. The ends lost 3 bases at V and 6 bases at J; junction bases unmatched: 5. The germline V gene encodes CDR1 SGHAT and CDR2 FQNNGV. DNA of the CDR3: TGTGCCAGCAGCTTCCGCAGACTAGCGGGAGGGGATACGCAGTATTTT. Its protein product is CASSFRRLAGGDTQYF.

The chain employs TRBV29-1 and TRBJ2-3; perhaps TRBD2 as D (6 bases). This CDR3 has 14 amino acids. Germline V lookup: CDR1 SQVTM, CDR2 ANQGSEA. V was shortened by 3 bases and J by 4 bases, with 14 bases between the two germline ends. CDR3 nucleotides: TGCAGCGTTGATCGGAGGGACCGGTCAGATACGCAGTATTTT. Protein: CSVDRRDRSDTQYF.

The rearrangement links TRBV7-9 to TRBJ1-6, with D maybe TRBD1 (5 bases). Germline assignment: CDR1 SEHNR and CDR2 FQNEAQ (reference sequence). Trimming took off 1 base at V and 7 bases at J, with 14 bases between the two ends. The CDR3 extends over 16 amino acids. CDR3 in amino acids: CASSLGLAGGNSPLHF. CDR3 nucleotides: TGTGCCAGCAGCTTAGGATTAGCCGGGGGGAATTCACCCCTCCACTTT. The complete variable domain, with remaining parts taken from reference TRBV7-9 and TRBJ1-6, reads DTGVSQNPRHKITKRGQNVTFRCDPISEHNRLYWYRQTLGQGPEFLTYFQNEAQLEKSRLLSDRFSAERPKGSFSTLEIQRTEQGDSAMYLCASSLGLAGGNSPLHFGNGTRLTVT.

The rearrangement links TRBV7-9 to TRBJ2-1; no firm D call. Germline V gene sequence: CDR1 SEHNR, CDR2 FQNEAQ (reference sequence). V was cut by 1 base and J by 0 bases, with 10 bases left in between. This CDR3 has 16 residues. For the CDR3, the DNA is TGTGCCAGCAGCTTAGAATATCAGGACTCCTACAATGAGCAGTTCTTC. This sequence encodes CASSLEYQDSYNEQFF.

This clone was seen a few times. The rearrangement links TRBV7-2 to TRBJ2-7, with no clear D. Trimming removed 5 bases at V and 5 bases at J, with 7 bases between. The germline V gene encodes CDR1 SGHTA and CDR2 FQGNSA. The CDR3 extends over 11 amino acids. In nucleotides, the CDR3 is TGTGCCAGCAGCGAGTGGAACGAGCAGTACTTC. Its protein is CASSEWNEQYF.

This rearrangement joins TRBV7-9 to TRBJ2-5; no definite D call. Trimming pared 5 bases from V and 4 bases from J, leaving 14 bases between. Looked up from germline, CDR1 is SEHNR and CDR2 is FQNEAQ (reference sequence). The CDR3 covers 14 residues. Written as DNA, the CDR3 is TGTGCCAGCAGCCTTCGCTCAGGTGGAGAGACCCAGTACTTC. It codes for CASSLRSGGETQYF.

This chain's CDR3 is CASSLDNSGANVLTF. CDR3 DNA sequence: TGTGCCAGCAGCTTAGACAACTCTGGGGCCAACGTCCTGACTTTC. The V call is TRBV7-2, the J call TRBJ2-6; no clear D gene. The length of the CDR3 is 15 residues. V was cut by 1 base and J by 0 bases, with 4 bases left in between. Germline assignment: CDR1 SGHTA and CDR2 FQGNSA.

The rearrangement uses TRBV20-1 and TRBJ2-5, with D hard to call. V lost 2 bases to trimming and J lost 4 bases, with 5 bases between them. The CDR3 contains 11 residues. Germline V lookup: CDR1 DFQATT, CDR2 SNEGSKA (reference sequence). CDR3 amino acids: CSARLIETQYF. The CDR3 nucleotides read TGCAGTGCTAGATTGATAGAGACCCAGTACTTC.

V is TRBV5-4 and J is TRBJ2-5; D not resolved. Looked up from germline, CDR1 is SGHNT and CDR2 is YYREEE (reference sequence). The CDR3 runs to 13 residues. V was pared by 1 base and J by 2 bases, with 6 bases between. CDR3 nucleotide sequence: TGTGCCAGCAGCTTGCCACATCAAGAGACCCAGTACTTC. Residues: CASSLPHQETQYF.

The V call is TRBV4-3, the J call TRBJ2-7, with 10 bases that match TRBD1. Losses at the gene ends were 4 bases for V and 2 bases for J; bases not matched to a gene: 5. This CDR3 region has 15 residues. CDR1 and CDR2 from the germline V gene are LGHNA and YSLEER. CDR3 bases: TGCGCCAGCAGCCTCGCCGGGACAGGGGCCTACGAGCAGTACTTC. It yields the protein CASSLAGTGAYEQYF.

Remarks on this clone: The sample carries other DNA sequences with the same CDR3. The chain recombines TRBV29-1 with TRBJ1-5; no reliable D call. CDR3 length: 13 residues. Trimming left V 6 bases short and J 0 bases short, with 9 bases between. Per the germline V gene, CDR1 is SQVTM and CDR2 is ANQGSEA. The CDR3: CSVAENSNQPQHF. DNA of the CDR3: TGCAGCGTGGCAGAAAATAGCAATCAGCCCCAGCATTTT.

The V call is TRBV6-5, the J call TRBJ2-7; perhaps TRBD1 as D (6 bases). The ends were cut back, 2 bases at V and 1 base at J, with 12 bases in the middle. Germline V CDR1 and CDR2: MNHEY, SVGAGI. The CDR3 has 15 residues. The DNA of the CDR3 is TGTGCCAGCAGTTACCTCGGGACAAAGTCCTACGAGCAGTACTTC. Translation: CASSYLGTKSYEQYF.

V is TRBV7-9 and J is TRBJ2-2; D ambiguous. V gave up 5 bases and J gave up 4 bases, with 8 bases separating them. The CDR3 loop spans 13 amino acids. Germline V gene sequence: CDR1 SEHNR, CDR2 FQNEAQ (reference sequence). CDR3 amino acids: CASSTRLTGELFF. In nucleotides, the CDR3 is TGTGCCAGCAGCACGAGACTCACCGGGGAGCTGTTTTTT.

This sequence joins TRBV20-1 and TRBJ2-3; D is uncertain. Per germline, CDR1 DFQATT and CDR2 SNEGSKA (reference sequence). The CDR3 contains 11 residues. The V and J ends lost 3 bases and 6 bases respectively, with 7 bases between them. CDR3 loop: CSARLGDTQYF. CDR3 nucleotides: TGCAGTGCTAGGCTGGGGGATACGCAGTATTTT.

This clone has more than one count but fewer than ten. The chain combines TRBV29-1 with TRBJ2-4; 7 bases agree with TRBD1. CDR1 and CDR2 (germline): SQVTM, ANQGSEA. V shed 4 bases and J 5 bases; nucleotides not matched to a gene: 2. There are 12 residues in the CDR3. CDR3 loop: CSVAGQQNIQYF. As DNA, the CDR3 is TGCAGCGTTGCGGGACAGCAAAACATTCAGTACTTC. The entire variable domain, with the rest obtained from reference TRBV29-1 and TRBJ2-4, is as follows: SAVISQKPSRDICQRGTSLTIQCQVDSQVTMMFWYRQQPGQSLTLIATANQGSEATYESGFVIDKFPISRPNLTFSTLTVSNMSPEDSSIYLCSVAGQQNIQYFGAGTRLSVL.

This rearrangement joins TRBV5-1 to TRBJ2-6; TRBD2 might be the D (6 bases). Germline CDR1 and CDR2: SGHRS and YFSETQ. This CDR3 has 17 residues. Trimming removed 3 bases from V and 3 bases from J, with 16 bases in between. CDR3 DNA: TGCGCCAGCAGCTCGCCCCAGGGAGGACTTGGGGCCAACGTCCTGACTTTC. Amino acid sequence: CASSSPQGGLGANVLTF. The complete variable domain, with remaining parts taken from reference TRBV5-1 and TRBJ2-6, reads KAGVTQTPRYLIKTRGQQVTLSCSPISGHRSVSWYQQTPGQGLQFLFEYFSETQRNKGNFPGRFSGRQFSNSRSEMNVSTLELGDSALYLCASSSPQGGLGANVLTFGAGSRLTVL.

In the case of this clone: The sample holds other DNA sequences that translate to the same CDR3. V usage is TRBV30 and J usage is TRBJ2-7; possibly TRBD2 for D (6 bases). CDR1 GTSNPN and CDR2 SVGIG come from the germline V gene (reference sequence). Trimming pared 0 bases from V and 6 bases from J, leaving 9 bases between. The CDR3 sequence is 12 residues long. CDR3 in DNA: TGTGCCTGGAGTGTACGGGGAGGCGAGCAGTACTTC. Amino acid sequence: CAWSVRGGEQYF.

V usage is TRBV7-2 and J usage is TRBJ2-4; 14 bases align to TRBD2. In germline, CDR1 is SGHTA, CDR2 FQGNSA. This CDR3 contains 16 residues. The ends lost 3 bases at V and 7 bases at J; junction bases unmatched: 5. CDR3 coding DNA: TGTGCCAGCAGCTTGAGACTAGCGGGAGGGCCTAACATTCAGTACTTC. Encoded protein: CASSLRLAGGPNIQYF.